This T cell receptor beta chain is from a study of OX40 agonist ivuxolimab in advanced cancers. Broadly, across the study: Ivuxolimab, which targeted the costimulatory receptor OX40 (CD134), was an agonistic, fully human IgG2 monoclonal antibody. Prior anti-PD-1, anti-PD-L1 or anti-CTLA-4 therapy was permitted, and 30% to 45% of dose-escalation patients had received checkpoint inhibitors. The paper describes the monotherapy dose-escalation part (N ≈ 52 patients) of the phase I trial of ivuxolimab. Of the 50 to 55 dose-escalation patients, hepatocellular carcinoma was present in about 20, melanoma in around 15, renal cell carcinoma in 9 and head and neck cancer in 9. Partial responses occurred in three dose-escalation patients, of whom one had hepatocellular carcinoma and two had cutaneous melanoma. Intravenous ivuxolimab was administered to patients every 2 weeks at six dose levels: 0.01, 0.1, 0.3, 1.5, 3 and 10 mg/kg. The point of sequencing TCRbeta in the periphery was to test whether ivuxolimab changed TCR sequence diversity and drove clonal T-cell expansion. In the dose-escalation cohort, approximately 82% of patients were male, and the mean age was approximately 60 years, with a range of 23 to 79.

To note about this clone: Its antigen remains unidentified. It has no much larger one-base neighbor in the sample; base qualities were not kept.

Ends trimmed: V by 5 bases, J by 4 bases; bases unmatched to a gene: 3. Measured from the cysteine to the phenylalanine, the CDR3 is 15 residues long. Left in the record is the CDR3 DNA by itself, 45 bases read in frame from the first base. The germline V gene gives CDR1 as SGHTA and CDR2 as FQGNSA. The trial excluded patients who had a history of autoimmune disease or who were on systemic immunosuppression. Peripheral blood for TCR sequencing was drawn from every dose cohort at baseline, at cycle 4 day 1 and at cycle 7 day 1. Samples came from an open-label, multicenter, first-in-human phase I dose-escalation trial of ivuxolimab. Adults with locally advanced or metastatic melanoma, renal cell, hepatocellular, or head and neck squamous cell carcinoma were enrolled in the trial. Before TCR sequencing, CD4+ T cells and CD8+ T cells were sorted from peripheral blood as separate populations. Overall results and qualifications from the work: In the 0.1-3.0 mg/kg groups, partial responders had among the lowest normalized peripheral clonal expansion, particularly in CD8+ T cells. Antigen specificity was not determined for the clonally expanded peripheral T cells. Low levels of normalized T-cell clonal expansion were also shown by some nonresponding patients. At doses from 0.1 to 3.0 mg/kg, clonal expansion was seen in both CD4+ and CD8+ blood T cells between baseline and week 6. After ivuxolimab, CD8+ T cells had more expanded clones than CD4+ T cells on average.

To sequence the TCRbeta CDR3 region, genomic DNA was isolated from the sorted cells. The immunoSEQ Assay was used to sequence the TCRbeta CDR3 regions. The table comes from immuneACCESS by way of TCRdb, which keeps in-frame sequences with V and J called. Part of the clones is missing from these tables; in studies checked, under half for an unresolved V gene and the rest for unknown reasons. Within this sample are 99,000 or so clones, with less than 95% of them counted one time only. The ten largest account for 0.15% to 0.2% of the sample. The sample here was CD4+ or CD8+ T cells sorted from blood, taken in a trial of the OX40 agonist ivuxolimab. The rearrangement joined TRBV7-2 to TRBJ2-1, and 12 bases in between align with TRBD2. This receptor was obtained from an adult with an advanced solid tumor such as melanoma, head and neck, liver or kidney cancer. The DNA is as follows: TGTGCCAGCAGCGCCGGGACTAGCGGGTACAATGAGCAGTTCTTC. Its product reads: CASSAGTSGYNEQFF.